This paragraph covers one T cell receptor beta chain sequence. Its target is not known. TCRdb fed the reads into MiXCR, producing one record per CDR3 protein. This sample has roughly 500,000 distinct CDR3 sequences; about 33% occur once, and the top ten carry roughly 17%. This sample stems from a study of T cell repertoires in cytomegalovirus infection. Study summary: An indication of both CMV infection and matching HLA type came from public TCR beta signatures. General observations from the study: Ex vivo responses were dominated by HLA-C-restricted CMV-specific TCR beta clonotypes.

This specimen was cultured PBMCs, taken from culture after CMV antigen stimulation. This clonotype originated in a human donor in good health (CMV status not recorded). Some clones in this sample may be carry-over from other donors' samples.

CDR3 amino acids: CASSYSVLGGRTGDDQPQHF. In DNA form, the CDR3 reads TGTGCCAGCAGTTACTCAGTCCTGGGGGGCCGGACAGGGGATGATCAGCCCCAGCATTTT. V usage is TRBV6-6 and J usage is TRBJ1-5; 9 positions match TRBD1. The CDR3 consists of 20 residues. Germline V gene lookup returns CDR1 MNHNY and CDR2 SVGAGI (reference sequence). With 0 bases clipped from V and 5 bases from J, the junction kept 17 bases outside the gene matches.